Sequencing of this TCR beta chain was carried out in a study of shared clonotypes between healthy human individuals. Findings of the study overall: Sampling was confined to blood; repertoires within tissues likely differ.

Of note for this clone: The antigen is not known.

Between the trimmed V and J ends, which lost 1 base and 3 bases, there was a span of 13 bases. Germline CDR1 SGHAT, CDR2 FQNNGV. This CDR3 spans 17 amino acids. Sequencing was performed with immunoSEQ multiplex PCR; in TCRdb, only in-frame clones are kept and a portion is missing. The sample shows 2 million to 2.5 million clones, 95% of them seen only once. All donors qualified as healthy HIV-negative adults and had experienced no recent acute infections or vaccinations. The receptor was derived from a man between 18 and 29 years old in good health. This sequence joins TRBV11-2 and TRBJ1-6; perhaps TRBD1 as D (5 bases). The specimen was naive CD4+ T cells sorted from blood. Described subset: CD45RA+ positively selected. In DNA, the CDR3 is TGTGCCAGCAGCTTAGGGGGGTGGGCCGGCTATAATTCACCCCTCCACTTT. Translation gives CASSLGGWAGYNSPLHF.